One and the same sample provided the 13 T cell receptor beta chains below, sequenced in a study of CD8+ T cells in alopecia areata. Extracted RNA was reverse transcribed into cDNA, the sequencing template. Libraries were prepared by immunoSEQ multiplex PCR; TCRdb keeps only in-frame clonotypes and omits some of them. The sample holds about 110,000 clones, and no clone turns up only once. Sample: lesional skin. The receptors derive from a C3H/HeJ mouse with alopecia areata. MHC haplotype: H2-k.

This clone was seen a handful of times. TCRdb's protein does not match the DNA translation at residue 11; the protein provided is translated from the DNA. Genes here carry mouse names. The read terminates 3 residues ahead of where the CDR3 ends, so the germline J gene completes it. V and J are TRBV1 and TRBJ1-6; D is uncertain. Being an ORF, TRBJ1-6 has a function that is uncertain. Looked up from germline, CDR1 is NSQYPW and CDR2 is LRSPGD (reference sequence). The CDR3 spans 14 residues. The germline V and J ends were trimmed by 2 bases and 5 bases, with 7 bases remaining between them. CDR3 bases read: TGCACCTGCAGTGCACCCAGGAATAATTCGCCC. Residues: CTCSAPRNNSP. The CDR3 as a whole reads CTCSAPRNNSPLYF.

The table lists this clone with a few counts. At residue 13, the DNA translation does not agree with TCRdb's protein; the protein displayed here is the one encoded by the DNA. Gene names follow the mouse nomenclature. The CDR3 goes on 3 residues after the read ends, and that part is filled in from the germline J gene. The V call is TRBV19, the J call TRBJ1-6, with TRBD1 identical over 9 bases. TRBJ1-6 is an ORF, and what it does is uncertain. Trimming at V came to 2 bases and at J to 4 bases, leaving 4 bases not matched to a gene. The length of the CDR3 is 16 residues. The germline V gene encodes CDR1 FNHDT and CDR2 SITEND (reference sequence). The DNA read from the CDR3 is TGTGCCAGCAGTATCCAAGGACAGGGGTATAATTCGCCC. It translates to CASSIQGQGYNSP. The CDR3 in its entirety is CASSIQGQGYNSPLYF.

This clone was observed a handful of times. Gene names are mouse gene names. Read data end 4 residues before the CDR3 end; the end is taken from the germline J gene. V gene TRBV13-1 combines with J gene TRBJ1-2; D uncertain. The germline V gene has CDR1 NSHNY and CDR2 SYGAGN. Trimming removed 0 bases from V and 0 bases from J, with 9 bases in between. The CDR3 has 15 amino acids. This CDR3 reads CASSDDARANSDYTF. The CDR3 bases that were read are TGTGCCAGCAGTGATGACGCCAGAGCAAACTCC.

This clone was counted between two and nine times. Each gene name is a mouse one. Partial CDR3 DNA: TGTGCCAGCAGGCCCCGGGACATAAAC. Translating it yields CASRPRDIN. The full CDR3 sequence reads CASRPRDINTLYF. The V call is TRBV13-3, the J call TRBJ2-4, with D possibly matching TRBD1 (6 bases). The observed sequence ends 4 residues before the CDR3 terminus, with the missing tail filled in from the germline J gene. The CDR3 consists of 13 residues. CDR1 is NNHDY and CDR2 is SYVADS in the germline V gene.

In regard to this clone: One junction end disagrees with the germline gene, perhaps due to a read error. Mouse gene names apply. This chain's CDR3 is CACSALGGRVAETLYF. The CDR3 bases that were read are TGCGCCTGCAGTGCGCTGGGGGGGCGCGTTGCAGAA. This sequence joins TRBV1 and TRBJ2-3; 10 nucleotides match TRBD2. The read comes to an end 4 residues before the CDR3 does, leaving the germline J gene to fill in the end. The CDR3 has 16 amino acids. CDR1 NSQYPW and CDR2 LRSPGD come from the germline V gene (reference sequence).

Only a few counts were recorded for this clone. Germline and genes: mouse. The CDR3 end lies 4 residues beyond the end of the read and is filled in from the germline J gene. The V call is TRBV29, the J call TRBJ1-2; 10 nucleotides line up with TRBD1. The CDR3 has 15 residues. CDR1 MSHET and CDR2 SYDVDS come from the germline V gene. V shed 6 bases and J 0 bases; nucleotides not matched to a gene: 4. The CDR3 spells CASSTGQGANSDYTF. CDR3 bases read: TGTGCTAGCAGCACCGGACAGGGGGCAAACTCC.

This clone was detected a few times. Gene names denote mouse genes. The DNA ends 4 residues before the CDR3 does, and the rest of the CDR3 is filled in from the germline J gene. The V call is TRBV13-1, the J call TRBJ2-4, with 11 bases that match TRBD2. Germline V gives CDR1 NSHNY, CDR2 SYGAGN. CDR3 size: 14 residues. CDR3 DNA (partial): TGTGCCAGCAGTTCGGGACTGGGGGAAAAC. It translates to CASSSGLGEN. The CDR3 in its entirety is CASSSGLGENTLYF.

This clone was counted between two and nine times. TCRdb's protein does not match the DNA translation at residue 12; the protein provided is translated from the DNA. The germline and genes are mouse ones. The read falls 3 residues short of the CDR3 end, and the missing part is taken from the germline J gene. The chain carries TRBV19 and TRBJ1-3, with a possible D match to TRBD1 (5 bases). Germline CDR1 reads FNHDT; CDR2 reads SITEND (reference sequence). V lost 2 bases, J lost 0 bases, and 9 bases lay in between. The CDR3 totals 15 residues. CDR3: CASSMRTPSGNTLYF. The sequenced CDR3 bases are TGTGCCAGCAGTATGAGGACACCTTCTGGAAATACG.

For this clone: Gene names denote mouse genes. From the germline J gene comes the end of the CDR3, since the read stops 4 residues before it. This rearrangement joins TRBV13-1 to TRBJ2-1; a possible D gene is TRBD2 (5 bases). Trimming cost V 3 bases and J 3 bases, with 13 bases left between them. The CDR3 contains 15 residues. CDR1 and CDR2 (germline): NSHNY, SYGAGN. The sequenced CDR3 bases are TGTGCCAGCAGTGGCCGTCCTGGGTCCTATGCT. Translated: CASSGRPGSYA. The complete CDR3 protein is CASSGRPGSYAEQFF.

This clone was seen a few times. Here the gene names and germline are mouse. The read terminates 4 residues before the CDR3 end, so the remaining end is supplied by the germline J gene. The J gene is TRBJ2-7, the V gene TRBV13-3; D unresolved. CDR3 size: 13 residues. V lost 6 bases to trimming and J lost 0 bases, with 10 bases between them. The germline CDR1 and CDR2 sequences are NNHDY and SYVADS. CDR3 loop: CASTSRSSYEQYF. Partial CDR3 DNA: TGTGCCAGCACTTCCAGGAGCTCCTAT.

This clone has a count of ten or more. Gene names are the mouse ones. Sequencing ends 4 residues short of the CDR3 end; the germline J gene provides the rest. The rearrangement uses TRBV1 and TRBJ2-1, with 10 positions matching TRBD2. CDR1 NSQYPW and CDR2 LRSPGD come from the germline V gene (reference sequence). After removal of 3 bases from V and 3 bases from J, the junction contained 5 bases not matched to a gene. This CDR3 has 16 residues. The sequenced CDR3 bases are TGCACCTGCAGTGCCCGACTGGGGGGCTTCTATGCT. It codes for CTCSARLGGFYA. The whole CDR3 is CTCSARLGGFYAEQFF.

The sample holds a few counts of this clone. Gene names are the mouse ones. The read finishes 4 residues shy of the CDR3 end, and the germline J gene is used to complete it. The rearrangement links TRBV1 to TRBJ1-4; 8 positions match TRBD1. The CDR3 has 15 amino acids. V dropped 5 bases and J dropped 1; count of bases not matched to a gene: 3. Looked up from germline, CDR1 is NSQYPW and CDR2 is LRSPGD (reference sequence). The chain's CDR3 is CTCSRQGNSNERLFF. The CDR3 bases that were read are TGCACCTGCAGTAGACAGGGGAATTCCAACGAA.

The table lists this clone with a few counts. Mouse gene names and germline throughout. With the read ending 4 residues before the CDR3 end, the germline J gene is used to fill in that end. The rearrangement joins TRBV13-3 to TRBJ1-1; possibly TRBD1 for D (6 bases). This CDR3 contains 15 residues. Germline values: CDR1 NNHDY, CDR2 SYVADS. The sequenced CDR3 bases are TGTGCCAGCAGTCCTCCGGGACTGGGGGGGCGA. This gives the protein CASSPPGLGGR. The full CDR3 protein reads CASSPPGLGGREVFF.